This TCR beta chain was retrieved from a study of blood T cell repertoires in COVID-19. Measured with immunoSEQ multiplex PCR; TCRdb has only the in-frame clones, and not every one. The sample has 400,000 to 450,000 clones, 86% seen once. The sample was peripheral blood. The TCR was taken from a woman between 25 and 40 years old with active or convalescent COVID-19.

DNA for the CDR3: TGCGCCAGCAGCCAAGAGGGCGGAGGGACGGACACAGATACGCAGTATTTT. This gives the protein CASSQEGGGTDTDTQYF. V usage is TRBV4-1 and J usage is TRBJ2-3; maybe TRBD2 (6 bases). The germline CDR1 and CDR2 sequences are MGHRA and YSYEKL. V lost 0 bases and J lost 2, with 15 bases in between. The length of the CDR3 is 17 residues.